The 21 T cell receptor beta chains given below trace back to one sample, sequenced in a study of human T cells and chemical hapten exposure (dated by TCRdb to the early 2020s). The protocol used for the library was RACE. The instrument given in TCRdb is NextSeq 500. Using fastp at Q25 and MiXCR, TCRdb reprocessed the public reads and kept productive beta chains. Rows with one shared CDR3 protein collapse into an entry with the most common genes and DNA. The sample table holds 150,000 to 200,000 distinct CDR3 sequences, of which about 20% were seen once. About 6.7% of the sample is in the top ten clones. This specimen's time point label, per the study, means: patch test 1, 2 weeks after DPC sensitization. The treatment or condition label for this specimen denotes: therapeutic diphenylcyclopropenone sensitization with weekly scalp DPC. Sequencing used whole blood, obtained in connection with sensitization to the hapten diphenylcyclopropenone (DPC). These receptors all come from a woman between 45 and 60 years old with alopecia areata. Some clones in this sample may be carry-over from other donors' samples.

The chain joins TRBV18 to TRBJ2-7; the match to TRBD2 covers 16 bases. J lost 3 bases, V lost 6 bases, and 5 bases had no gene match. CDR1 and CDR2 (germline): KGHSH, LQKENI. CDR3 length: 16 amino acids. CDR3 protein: CASSLGLAGGDYEQYF. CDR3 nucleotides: TGTGCCAGCTCGTTGGGACTAGCGGGAGGGGACTACGAGCAGTACTTC.

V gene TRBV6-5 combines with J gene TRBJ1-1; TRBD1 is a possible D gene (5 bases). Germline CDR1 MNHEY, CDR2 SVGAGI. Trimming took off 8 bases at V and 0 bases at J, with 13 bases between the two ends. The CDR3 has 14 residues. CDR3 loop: CASRQARVNTEAFF. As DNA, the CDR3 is TGTGCCAGCCGCCAGGCCAGGGTGAACACTGAAGCTTTCTTT.

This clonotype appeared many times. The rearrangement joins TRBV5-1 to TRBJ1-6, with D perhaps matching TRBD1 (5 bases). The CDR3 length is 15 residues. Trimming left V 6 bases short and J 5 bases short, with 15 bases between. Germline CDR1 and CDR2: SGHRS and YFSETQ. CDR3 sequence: CASKAREGDNSPLHF. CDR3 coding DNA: TGCGCCAGCAAGGCTCGGGAAGGGGATAATTCACCCCTCCACTTT.

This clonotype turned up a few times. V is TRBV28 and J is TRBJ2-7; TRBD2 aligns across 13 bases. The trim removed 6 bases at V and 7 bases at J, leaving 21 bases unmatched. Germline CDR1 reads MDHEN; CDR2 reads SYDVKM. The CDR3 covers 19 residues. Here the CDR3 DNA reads TGTGCCAGCAGAGGGGAGACAGCTAAATGGACTAGCGGGAGTGGAGAGCAGTACTTC. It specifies CASRGETAKWTSGSGEQYF.

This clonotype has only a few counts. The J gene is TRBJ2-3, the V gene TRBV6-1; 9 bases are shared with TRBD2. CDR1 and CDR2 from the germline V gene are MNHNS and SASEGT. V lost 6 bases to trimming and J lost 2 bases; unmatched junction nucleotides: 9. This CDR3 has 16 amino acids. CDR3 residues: CASSLGLAMHTDTQYF. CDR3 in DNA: TGTGCCAGCAGCCTAGGACTAGCGATGCACACAGATACGCAGTATTTT.

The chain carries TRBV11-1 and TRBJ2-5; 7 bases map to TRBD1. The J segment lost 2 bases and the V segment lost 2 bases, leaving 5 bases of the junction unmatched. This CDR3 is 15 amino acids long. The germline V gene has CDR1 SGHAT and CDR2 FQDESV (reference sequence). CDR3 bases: TGTGCCAGCAGCTTATCACAGGGGAGACAAGAGACCCAGTACTTC. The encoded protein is CASSLSQGRQETQYF.

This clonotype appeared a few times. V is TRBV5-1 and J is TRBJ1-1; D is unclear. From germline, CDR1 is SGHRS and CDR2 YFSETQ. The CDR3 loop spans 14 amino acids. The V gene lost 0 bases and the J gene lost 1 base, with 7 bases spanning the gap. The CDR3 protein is CASSLGVANTEAFF. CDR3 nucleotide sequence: TGCGCCAGCAGCTTGGGGGTAGCGAACACTGAAGCTTTCTTT.

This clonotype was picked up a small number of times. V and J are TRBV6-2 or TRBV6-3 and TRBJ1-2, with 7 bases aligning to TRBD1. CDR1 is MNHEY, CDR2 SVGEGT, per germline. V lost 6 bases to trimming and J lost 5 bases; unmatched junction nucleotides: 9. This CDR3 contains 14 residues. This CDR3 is CASRLTGEYYGYTF. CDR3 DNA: TGTGCCAGCAGACTTACAGGGGAATATTATGGCTACACCTTC.

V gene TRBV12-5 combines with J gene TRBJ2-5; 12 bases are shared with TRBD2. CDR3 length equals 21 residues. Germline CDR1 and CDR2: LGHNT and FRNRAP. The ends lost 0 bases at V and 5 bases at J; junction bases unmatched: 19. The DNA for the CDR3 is TGTGCTAGTGGTTTGGTACCCTCGGGCGGACTAGCGGGAATCGTAGGGGAGACCCAGTACTTC. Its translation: CASGLVPSGGLAGIVGETQYF.

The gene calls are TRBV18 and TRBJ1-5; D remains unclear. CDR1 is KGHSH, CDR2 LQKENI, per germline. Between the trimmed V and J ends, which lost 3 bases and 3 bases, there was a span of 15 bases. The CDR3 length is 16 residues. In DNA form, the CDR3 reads TGTGCCAGCTCACCGTTGGCGAGGGCGACCAATCAGCCCCAGCATTTT. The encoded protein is CASSPLARATNQPQHF.

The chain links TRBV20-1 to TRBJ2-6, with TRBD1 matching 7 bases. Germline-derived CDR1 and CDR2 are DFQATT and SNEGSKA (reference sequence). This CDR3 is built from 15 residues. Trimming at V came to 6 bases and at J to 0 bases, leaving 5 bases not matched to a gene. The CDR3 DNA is TGCAGTGCGGAAGACAGGGTCTCTGGGGCCAACGTCCTGACTTTC. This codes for CSAEDRVSGANVLTF.

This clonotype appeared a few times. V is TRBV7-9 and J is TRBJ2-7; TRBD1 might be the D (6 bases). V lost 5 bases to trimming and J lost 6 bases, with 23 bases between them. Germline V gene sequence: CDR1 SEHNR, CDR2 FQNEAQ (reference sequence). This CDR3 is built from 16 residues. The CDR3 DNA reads TGTGCCAGCAGCCCGACCGGGACACGGAGTTCGGGCGAGCAGTACTTC. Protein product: CASSPTGTRSSGEQYF.

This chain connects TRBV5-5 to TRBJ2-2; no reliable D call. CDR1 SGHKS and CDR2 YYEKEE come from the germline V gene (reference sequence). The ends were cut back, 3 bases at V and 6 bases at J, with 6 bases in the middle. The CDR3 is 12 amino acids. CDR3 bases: TGTGCCAGCAGCTCACGGGCCGGGGAGCTGTTTTTT. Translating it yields CASSSRAGELFF.

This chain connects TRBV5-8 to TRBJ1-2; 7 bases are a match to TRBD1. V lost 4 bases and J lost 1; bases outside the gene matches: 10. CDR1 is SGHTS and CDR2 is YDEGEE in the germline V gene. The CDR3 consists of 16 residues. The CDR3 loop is CASSLGQAAFNYGYTF. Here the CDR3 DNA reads TGTGCCAGCAGCCTCGGACAGGCGGCCTTTAACTATGGCTACACCTTC.

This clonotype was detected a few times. CDR3 residues: CASSQEGWEAAFF. CDR3 coding DNA: TGTGCCAGCAGCCAAGAAGGTTGGGAGGCAGCTTTCTTT. The V and J genes are TRBV3-1 and TRBJ1-1; the D is unclear. The CDR3 has 13 residues. V was trimmed by 0 bases and J by 10 bases, leaving 12 bases between them. Germline CDR1 and CDR2: LGHDT and YNNKEL (reference sequence).

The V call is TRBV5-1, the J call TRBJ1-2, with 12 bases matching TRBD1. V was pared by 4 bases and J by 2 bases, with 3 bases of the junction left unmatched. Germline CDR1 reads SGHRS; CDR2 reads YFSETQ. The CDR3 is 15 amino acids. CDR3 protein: CASSGGQGANYGYTF. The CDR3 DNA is TGCGCCAGCAGCGGGGGACAGGGGGCAAACTATGGCTACACCTTC. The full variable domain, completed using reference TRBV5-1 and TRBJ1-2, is KAGVTQTPRYLIKTRGQQVTLSCSPISGHRSVSWYQQTPGQGLQFLFEYFSETQRNKGNFPGRFSGRQFSNSRSEMNVSTLELGDSALYLCASSGGQGANYGYTFGSGTRLTVV.

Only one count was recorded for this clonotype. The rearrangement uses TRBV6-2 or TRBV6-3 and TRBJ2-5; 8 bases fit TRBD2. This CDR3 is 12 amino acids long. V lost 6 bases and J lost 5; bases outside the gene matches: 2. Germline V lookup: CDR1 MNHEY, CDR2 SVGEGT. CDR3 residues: CASRREGETQYF. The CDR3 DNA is TGTGCCAGCAGACGGGAGGGTGAGACCCAGTACTTC.

CDR3: CASSEWYPTRRTGELFF. The CDR3 coding sequence is TGTGCCAGCAGTGAATGGTATCCAACTAGACGTACCGGGGAGCTGTTTTTT. The chain has TRBV2 and TRBJ2-2; TRBD2 is a possible D gene (5 bases). V lost 2 bases to trimming and J lost 5 bases, with 18 bases between them. The CDR3 is 17 residues long. CDR1 and CDR2 (germline): SNHLY, FYNNEI.

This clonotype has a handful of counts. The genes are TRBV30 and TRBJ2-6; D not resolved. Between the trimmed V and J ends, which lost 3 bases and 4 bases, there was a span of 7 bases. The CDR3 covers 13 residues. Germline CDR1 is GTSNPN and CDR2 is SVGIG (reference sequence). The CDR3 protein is CAWRQSGANVLTF. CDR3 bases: TGTGCCTGGAGGCAGTCAGGGGCCAACGTCCTGACTTTC.

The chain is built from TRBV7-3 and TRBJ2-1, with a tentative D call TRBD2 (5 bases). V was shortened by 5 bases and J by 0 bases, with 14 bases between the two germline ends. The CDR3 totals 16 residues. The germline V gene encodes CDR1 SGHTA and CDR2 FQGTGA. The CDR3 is CASSPGFVSSYNEQFF. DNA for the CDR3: TGTGCCAGCAGCCCGGGGTTTGTTAGCTCCTACAATGAGCAGTTCTTC.

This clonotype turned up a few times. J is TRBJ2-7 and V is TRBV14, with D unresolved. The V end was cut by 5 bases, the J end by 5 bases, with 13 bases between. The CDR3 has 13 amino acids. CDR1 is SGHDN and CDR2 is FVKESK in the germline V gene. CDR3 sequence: CASSGHWVNEQYF. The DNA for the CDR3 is TGTGCCAGCAGCGGTCATTGGGTCAACGAGCAGTACTTC.